This TCR beta chain was captured by sequencing in a study of blood T cells in healthy people across ages. Every donor gave about 9 milliliters of peripheral blood. With respect to this clonotype: This may be a read error, as it is one base from a much larger clone.

Germline V gene sequence: CDR1 MNHNS, CDR2 SASEGT. The CDR3 runs to 14 residues. A J-beta primer mix and a sample-barcoded 5' primer were used in a second PCR of about 7 to 12 cycles. A template-switch adaptor with 12 random nucleotides tagged each cDNA molecule. MiXCR, run by TCRdb on the 5' RACE reads, gives a single entry per CDR3 protein. The sample yields about 1.7 million distinct CDR3 sequences, 28% seen once. This clonotype originated in a woman between 25 and 40 years old in good health. This chain links TRBV6-1 with TRBJ2-1, with D perhaps being TRBD1 or TRBD2 (5 bases each). With the DNA end fitting TRBJ2-7 better, the J assignment may be wrong. The material sequenced was blood. CDR3 sequence (DNA): TGTGCCAGCAATCGGGACGCCTCCTACAATGAGCAGTACTTC. This encodes CASNRDASYNEQYF.